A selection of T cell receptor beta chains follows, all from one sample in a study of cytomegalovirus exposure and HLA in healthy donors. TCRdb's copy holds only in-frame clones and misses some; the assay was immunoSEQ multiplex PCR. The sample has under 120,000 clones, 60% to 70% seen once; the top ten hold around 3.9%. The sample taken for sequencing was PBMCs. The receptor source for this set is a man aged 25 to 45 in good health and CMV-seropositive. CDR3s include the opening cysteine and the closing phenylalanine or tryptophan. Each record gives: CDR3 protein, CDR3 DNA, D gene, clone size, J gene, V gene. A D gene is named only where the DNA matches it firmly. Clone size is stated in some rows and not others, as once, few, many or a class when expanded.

CDR3 protein: CASSPQPLQETQYF
CDR3 DNA: TGTGCCAGCAGCCCTCAGCCACTACAAGAGACCCAGTACTTC
D gene: NA
clone size: NA
J gene: TRBJ2-5
V gene: TRBV11-2

CDR3 protein: CASSFGGSYGYTF
CDR3 DNA: TGTGCCAGCAGTTTCGGGGGTTCCTATGGCTACACCTTC
D gene: NA
clone size: NA
J gene: TRBJ1-2
V gene: TRBV27

CDR3 protein: CASRKDSDTQYF
CDR3 DNA: TGCGCCAGCAGAAAGGACTCAGATACGCAGTATTTT
D gene: NA
clone size: NA
J gene: TRBJ2-3
V gene: TRBV10-2

CDR3 protein: CASSETGEQPQHF
CDR3 DNA: TGCGCCAGCAGTGAGACAGGGGAACAGCCCCAGCATTTT
D gene: TRBD1
clone size: NA
J gene: TRBJ1-5
V gene: TRBV10-2

CDR3 protein: CASSFGTTGGFDYGYTF
CDR3 DNA: TGCGCCAGCAGCTTTGGGACGACAGGGGGCTTCGACTATGGCTACACCTTC
D gene: TRBD1
clone size: once
J gene: TRBJ1-2
V gene: TRBV5-1

CDR3 protein: CASSRPGTGSYGYTF
CDR3 DNA: TGCGCCAGCAGCCGGCCAGGGACAGGGAGCTATGGCTACACCTTC
D gene: TRBD1
clone size: NA
J gene: TRBJ1-2
V gene: TRBV4-1

CDR3 protein: CASSPSGGSTEAFF
CDR3 DNA: TGTGCCAGCAGTCCCTCAGGGGGGAGCACTGAAGCTTTCTTT
D gene: TRBD1
clone size: few
J gene: TRBJ1-1
V gene: TRBV6-6

CDR3 protein: CASSLGQYYEQYF
CDR3 DNA: TGTGCCAGCAGCTTGGGACAGTACTACGAGCAGTACTTC
D gene: TRBD1
clone size: NA
J gene: TRBJ2-7
V gene: TRBV7-2

CDR3 protein: CASSIVGGADTQYF
CDR3 DNA: TGTGCCAGTAGTATAGTAGGGGGGGCAGATACGCAGTATTTT
D gene: NA
clone size: NA
J gene: TRBJ2-3
V gene: TRBV19

CDR3 protein: CASGGRGQDQPQHF
CDR3 DNA: TGTGCCAGCGGGGGCAGGGGGCAAGATCAGCCCCAGCATTTT
D gene: TRBD1
clone size: NA
J gene: TRBJ1-5
V gene: TRBV2

CDR3 protein: CASSPGLYTYEQYF
CDR3 DNA: TGCGCCAGCAGCCCAGGACTCTATACCTACGAGCAGTACTTC
D gene: NA
clone size: NA
J gene: TRBJ2-7
V gene: TRBV5-1

CDR3 protein: CASSKHPRGVIF
CDR3 DNA: TGTGCCAGCAGCAAACACCCCAGGGGGGTAATCTTT
D gene: TRBD1
clone size: NA
J gene: TRBJ1-1
V gene: TRBV11-3

CDR3 protein: CATSRDRSQDLLGYTF
CDR3 DNA: TGTGCCACCAGCAGAGATCGTTCGCAGGATCTTTTGGGCTACACCTTC
D gene: NA
clone size: NA
J gene: TRBJ1-2
V gene: TRBV15

CDR3 protein: CASSPDRGTGFEEQYF
CDR3 DNA: TGCGCCAGCAGCCCGGACAGGGGTACAGGTTTCGAGGAGCAGTACTTC
D gene: TRBD1
clone size: few
J gene: TRBJ2-7
V gene: TRBV5-1

CDR3 protein: CASSSSWGPGTGVPYEQYF
CDR3 DNA: TGTGCCAGCAGCTCGTCGTGGGGGCCCGGGACAGGGGTTCCCTACGAGCAGTACTTC
D gene: TRBD1
clone size: NA
J gene: TRBJ2-7
V gene: TRBV7-8

CDR3 protein: CASSLTGAEAFF
CDR3 DNA: TGTGCCAGCTCGCTGACGGGGGCTGAAGCTTTCTTT
D gene: NA
clone size: few
J gene: TRBJ1-1
V gene: TRBV18

CDR3 protein: CASTISGDSYNEQFF
CDR3 DNA: TGTGCCAGCACCATTAGCGGAGATTCCTACAATGAGCAGTTCTTC
D gene: NA
clone size: NA
J gene: TRBJ2-1
V gene: TRBV9

CDR3 protein: CASSLGQINSPLHF
CDR3 DNA: TGTGCCAGCAGTTTAGGACAGATTAATTCACCCCTCCACTTT
D gene: NA
clone size: NA
J gene: TRBJ1-6
V gene: TRBV27

CDR3 protein: CASSLTRTGSPTFYEQYF
CDR3 DNA: TGCGCCAGCAGCTTGACCAGGACAGGGTCCCCTACTTTCTACGAGCAGTACTTC
D gene: TRBD1
clone size: NA
J gene: TRBJ2-7
V gene: TRBV5-1

CDR3 protein: CASSKGGTGNQPQHF
CDR3 DNA: TGTGCCAGCAGTAAAGGGGGTACGGGCAATCAGCCCCAGCATTTT
D gene: NA
clone size: NA
J gene: TRBJ1-5
V gene: TRBV6-5

CDR3 protein: CASSSDRVGTGELFF
CDR3 DNA: TGTGCCAGCAGTTCTGACAGGGTCGGCACCGGGGAGCTGTTTTTT
D gene: TRBD1
clone size: NA
J gene: TRBJ2-2
V gene: TRBV6-5

CDR3 protein: CASSWDRASGNTIYF
CDR3 DNA: TGTGCCAGCAGTTGGGACAGGGCCTCTGGAAACACCATATATTTT
D gene: TRBD1
clone size: NA
J gene: TRBJ1-3
V gene: TRBV6-5

CDR3 protein: CASSVGRENTEAFF
CDR3 DNA: TGTGCCAGCAGCGTTGGCAGGGAGAACACTGAAGCTTTCTTT
D gene: NA
clone size: few
J gene: TRBJ1-1
V gene: TRBV9

CDR3 protein: CASSLEGQGQGGYTF
CDR3 DNA: TGTGCCAGCAGCTTAGAGGGACAGGGCCAGGGGGGCTACACCTTC
D gene: TRBD1
clone size: NA
J gene: TRBJ1-2
V gene: TRBV7-8

CDR3 protein: CSPRRGAGDEQFF
CDR3 DNA: TGCAGCCCTAGGCGGGGGGCAGGTGATGAGCAGTTCTTC
D gene: TRBD2
clone size: NA
J gene: TRBJ2-1
V gene: TRBV29-1

CDR3 protein: CASIKTSRTDTQYF
CDR3 DNA: TGTGCCAGCATTAAGACTTCCCGCACAGATACGCAGTATTTT
D gene: NA
clone size: NA
J gene: TRBJ2-3
V gene: TRBV6-6